A selection of T cell receptor beta chains follows, all from one sample in a study of identical twins. TCRdb used MiXCR to reprocess the 5' RACE reads, holding one entry per CDR3 protein. The table shows 700,000 or so distinct CDR3 sequences, with roughly 8% occurring only once. The same data also contributed to another study, on yellow fever vaccine responses in identical twins.

Sequencing was performed on PBMCs. These TCRs come from a young woman in good health. Both conserved end residues are part of each CDR3. The D gene is left open where the match is weak. Clone size is stated in some rows and not others, as once, few, many or a class when expanded.

v_call: TRBV20-1
j_call: TRBJ2-1
d_call: TRBD2
clone_size: few
cdr3_nt: TGCAGTGCCCGCCTTCGGTGGGCGGGAGGGCGGTTCAATGAGCAGTTCTTC
cdr3_aa: CSARLRWAGGRFNEQFF

v_call: TRBV18
j_call: TRBJ2-1
d_call: .
clone_size: .
cdr3_nt: TGTGCCAGCTCACTGCAGGGGCCTCTTTCCTACAATGAGCAGTTCTTC
cdr3_aa: CASSLQGPLSYNEQFF

v_call: TRBV6-5
j_call: TRBJ2-2
d_call: .
clone_size: .
cdr3_nt: TGTGCCAGCGGGGGGAATCCCGGGGAGCTGTTTTTT
cdr3_aa: CASGGNPGELFF

v_call: TRBV5-1
j_call: TRBJ2-2
d_call: .
clone_size: many
cdr3_nt: TGCGCCAGCAGCTTGGAATTCCAGGGTAGCGGGGAGCTGTTTTTT
cdr3_aa: CASSLEFQGSGELFF

v_call: TRBV4-2
j_call: TRBJ2-3
d_call: TRBD1
clone_size: many
cdr3_nt: TGTGCCAGCAGCCCTCACCCCAGGGGGCTCGGGGGAGATACGCAGTATTTT
cdr3_aa: CASSPHPRGLGGDTQYF

v_call: TRBV25-1
j_call: TRBJ2-5
d_call: TRBD1
clone_size: few
cdr3_nt: TGTGCCAGCAGTGGATACAGGGGAGACCAAGAGACCCAGTACTTC
cdr3_aa: CASSGYRGDQETQYF

v_call: TRBV11-2
j_call: TRBJ2-1
d_call: .
clone_size: .
cdr3_nt: TGTGCCAGCAGCTTAGATGACGACCATGAGCAGTTCTTC
cdr3_aa: CASSLDDDHEQFF

v_call: TRBV27
j_call: TRBJ1-6
d_call: .
clone_size: few
cdr3_nt: TGTGCCAGCAGAACGGGGGCTATGACCCTCCACTTT
cdr3_aa: CASRTGAMTLHF

v_call: TRBV15
j_call: TRBJ2-3
d_call: .
clone_size: .
cdr3_nt: TGTGCCACCAGCAGAGTAAGGCCCACACCAGATACGCAGTATTTT
cdr3_aa: CATSRVRPTPDTQYF

v_call: TRBV4-1
j_call: TRBJ2-1
d_call: TRBD2
clone_size: .
cdr3_nt: TGCGCCAGCAGCCAAGATTCTGGCGGGAGCCCCTCCTACAATGAGCAGTTCTTC
cdr3_aa: CASSQDSGGSPSYNEQFF

v_call: TRBV28
j_call: TRBJ2-1
d_call: TRBD2
clone_size: few
cdr3_nt: TGTGCCAGCAGTTTAGGGGCTAGCGGAACCAATGAGCAGTTCTTC
cdr3_aa: CASSLGASGTNEQFF

v_call: TRBV3-1
j_call: TRBJ2-3
d_call: .
clone_size: few
cdr3_nt: TGTGCCAGCAGCCAAGAAACGGGGAACACAGATACGCAGTATTTT
cdr3_aa: CASSQETGNTDTQYF

v_call: TRBV28
j_call: TRBJ2-6
d_call: TRBD2
clone_size: few
cdr3_nt: TGTGCCAGCAGTGAACTAGCGACCCTCTCTGGGGCCAACGTCCTGACTTTC
cdr3_aa: CASSELATLSGANVLTF

v_call: TRBV5-1
j_call: TRBJ2-3
d_call: .
clone_size: many
cdr3_nt: TGCGCCAGCACCCCCCCAGGAGCGGAGAGCACAGATACGCAGTATTTT
cdr3_aa: CASTPPGAESTDTQYF

v_call: TRBV28
j_call: TRBJ1-6
d_call: .
clone_size: .
cdr3_nt: TGTGCCAGCAGTCCTCCTCGGGGGGACAAGAATTCACCCCTCCACTTT
cdr3_aa: CASSPPRGDKNSPLHF

v_call: TRBV6-1
j_call: TRBJ1-2
d_call: TRBD1
clone_size: .
cdr3_nt: TGTGCCAGCAGTGGGGACAGGGTAGGGGACTATGGCTACACCTTC
cdr3_aa: CASSGDRVGDYGYTF

v_call: TRBV12-3/TRBV12-4
j_call: TRBJ1-2
d_call: .
clone_size: .
cdr3_nt: TGTGCCAGCAGTCCCCGCGCGAGCTACTATGGCTACACCTTC
cdr3_aa: CASSPRASYYGYTF

v_call: TRBV4-2
j_call: TRBJ1-1
d_call: .
clone_size: many
cdr3_nt: TGTGCCAGCAGCCAAGATGGGATGAGGGGAAGGGTAAGCACTGAAGCTTTCTTT
cdr3_aa: CASSQDGMRGRVSTEAFF

v_call: TRBV7-2
j_call: TRBJ2-1
d_call: .
clone_size: many
cdr3_nt: TGTGCCAGCAGCTTAGGGACTGAGTCCTACAATGAGCAGTTCTTC
cdr3_aa: CASSLGTESYNEQFF

v_call: TRBV7-3
j_call: TRBJ2-7
d_call: TRBD2
clone_size: .
cdr3_nt: TGTGCCAGCAGCTTAGCGGGGGGGCTCAACGAGCAGTACTTC
cdr3_aa: CASSLAGGLNEQYF

v_call: TRBV6-2/TRBV6-3
j_call: TRBJ2-1
d_call: .
clone_size: .
cdr3_nt: TGTGCCAGCACCAGGGGATCTAAGGTTCCCTTTCCTCAGACGAGCTCCTACAATGAGCAGTTCTTC
cdr3_aa: CASTRGSKVPFPQTSSYNEQFF

v_call: TRBV20-1
j_call: TRBJ2-4
d_call: TRBD2
clone_size: few
cdr3_nt: TGCAGTGCTACTAAATTAGCGGGAGGAGTTTTCGGCAACTTC
cdr3_aa: CSATKLAGGVFGNF

v_call: TRBV7-3
j_call: TRBJ2-3
d_call: .
clone_size: many
cdr3_nt: TGTGCCAGCAGCCCGCGACTATCACCTAGCACAGATACGCAGTATTTT
cdr3_aa: CASSPRLSPSTDTQYF

v_call: TRBV3-1
j_call: TRBJ2-5
d_call: .
clone_size: many
cdr3_nt: TGTGCCAGCAGCCAAGGCCCGACTACGCAAGAGACCCAGTACTTC
cdr3_aa: CASSQGPTTQETQYF

v_call: TRBV5-5
j_call: TRBJ1-1
d_call: .
clone_size: many
cdr3_nt: TGTGCCAGCAGCGGCGGGACTGCGAACACTGAAGCTTTCTTT
cdr3_aa: CASSGGTANTEAFF

v_call: TRBV7-8
j_call: TRBJ2-5
d_call: .
clone_size: .
cdr3_nt: TGTGCCAGCAGCTTAGTCAGGCAGGGGATCCAAGAGACCCAGTACTTC
cdr3_aa: CASSLVRQGIQETQYF

v_call: TRBV5-5
j_call: TRBJ2-5
d_call: .
clone_size: few
cdr3_nt: TGTGCCAGCAGCTCCGACAGGCTCCCAGAGGAGACCCAGTACTTC
cdr3_aa: CASSSDRLPEETQYF

v_call: TRBV6-5
j_call: TRBJ2-3
d_call: .
clone_size: .
cdr3_nt: TGTGCCAGCAGTTACGATCGGGGTGGAGATACGCAGTATTTT
cdr3_aa: CASSYDRGGDTQYF

v_call: TRBV5-1
j_call: TRBJ2-1
d_call: TRBD2
clone_size: few
cdr3_nt: TGCGCCAGCAGCGGCGGGGGGGCCAGATTATACAATGAGCAGTTCTTC
cdr3_aa: CASSGGGARLYNEQFF

v_call: TRBV4-3
j_call: TRBJ1-1
d_call: .
clone_size: many
cdr3_nt: TGCGCCAGCAGCCCACACAGGGAAAGTTATCGCACTGAAGCTTTCTTT
cdr3_aa: CASSPHRESYRTEAFF

v_call: TRBV9
j_call: TRBJ2-5
d_call: TRBD2
clone_size: few
cdr3_nt: TGTGCCAGCAGCGTAGTGCCTAGCGGGGCTCAAGAGACCCAGTACTTC
cdr3_aa: CASSVVPSGAQETQYF

v_call: TRBV29-1
j_call: TRBJ1-2
d_call: .
clone_size: .
cdr3_nt: TGCAGCGTTGTGGGCGGATTCTTC
cdr3_aa: CSVVGGFF

v_call: TRBV5-1
j_call: TRBJ1-6
d_call: TRBD1
clone_size: few
cdr3_nt: TGCGCCAGCAGCCCGGGACAGGTTGAGAATTCACCCCTCCACTTT
cdr3_aa: CASSPGQVENSPLHF

v_call: TRBV6-1
j_call: TRBJ1-6
d_call: .
clone_size: .
cdr3_nt: TGTGCCAGCAAACAGGGAGTGGAATCACCCCTCCACTTT
cdr3_aa: CASKQGVESPLHF

v_call: TRBV11-1
j_call: TRBJ2-7
d_call: TRBD2
clone_size: .
cdr3_nt: TGTGCCAGCAGCTTAGGTACGGCCGCCGGGGGGGGAGCCTACGAGCAGTACTTC
cdr3_aa: CASSLGTAAGGGAYEQYF

v_call: TRBV11-2
j_call: TRBJ1-2
d_call: TRBD1
clone_size: many
cdr3_nt: TGTGCCAGCAGCTTAGATCCAGGGGGCGTTGGCTACACCTTC
cdr3_aa: CASSLDPGGVGYTF

v_call: TRBV6-1
j_call: TRBJ1-3
d_call: .
clone_size: many
cdr3_nt: TGTGCCAGCAGTGCCCCGGGCCCTGGTGGAAACACCATATATTTT
cdr3_aa: CASSAPGPGGNTIYF

v_call: TRBV11-2
j_call: TRBJ2-7
d_call: TRBD2
clone_size: .
cdr3_nt: TGTGCCAGCAGCTTAGTAGGCGCTTCTAGCGGGGGCTCCCCCTACGAGCAGTACTTC
cdr3_aa: CASSLVGASSGGSPYEQYF

v_call: TRBV14
j_call: TRBJ2-7
d_call: .
clone_size: few
cdr3_nt: TGTGCCAGCAGCCAGGTCGGGGCCGGATCCTACGAGCAGTACTTC
cdr3_aa: CASSQVGAGSYEQYF

v_call: TRBV11-2
j_call: TRBJ2-7
d_call: TRBD2
clone_size: .
cdr3_nt: TGTGCCAGCAGCTCCCCCGGGACTAGCGACGAGTACGAGCAGTACTTC
cdr3_aa: CASSSPGTSDEYEQYF

v_call: TRBV28
j_call: TRBJ2-1
d_call: .
clone_size: .
cdr3_nt: TGTGCCAGCAGTTCGGTTGCCTCCTACAATGAGCAGTTCTTC
cdr3_aa: CASSSVASYNEQFF

v_call: TRBV20-1
j_call: TRBJ2-5
d_call: .
clone_size: few
cdr3_nt: TGCAGTGCTAGACACTTCCAAGAGACCCAGTACTTC
cdr3_aa: CSARHFQETQYF

v_call: TRBV29-1
j_call: TRBJ2-7
d_call: TRBD1
clone_size: many
cdr3_nt: TGCAGCGTTGAAGGTGGGACAGGGAATGCCTACGAGCAGTACTTC
cdr3_aa: CSVEGGTGNAYEQYF

v_call: TRBV2
j_call: TRBJ1-4
d_call: TRBD1
clone_size: few
cdr3_nt: TGTGCCAGCAAGGGGGCCAGGACCGGTGAAAAACTGTTTTTT
cdr3_aa: CASKGARTGEKLFF

v_call: TRBV27
j_call: TRBJ2-3
d_call: .
clone_size: .
cdr3_nt: TGTGCCAGCAGTTTATATGCGACGGAGGATACGCAGTATTTT
cdr3_aa: CASSLYATEDTQYF

v_call: TRBV3-1
j_call: TRBJ2-7
d_call: TRBD2
clone_size: many
cdr3_nt: TGTGCCAGCAGCCGCGTAACCGGGACTAGCGGCGGGGAGCAGTACTTC
cdr3_aa: CASSRVTGTSGGEQYF

v_call: TRBV29-1
j_call: TRBJ2-3
d_call: .
clone_size: .
cdr3_nt: TGCAGCGTTGAGGAAGGGGCAGATACGCAGTATTTT
cdr3_aa: CSVEEGADTQYF

v_call: TRBV7-8
j_call: TRBJ2-2
d_call: .
clone_size: many
cdr3_nt: TGTGCCAGCAGCTATGTCAGGGTCCCCGGGGAGCTGTTTTTT
cdr3_aa: CASSYVRVPGELFF

v_call: TRBV7-2
j_call: TRBJ2-2
d_call: TRBD2
clone_size: .
cdr3_nt: TGTGCCAGCAGCTCCGGACTAGCGGGCCTAAACACCGGGGAGCTGTTTTTT
cdr3_aa: CASSSGLAGLNTGELFF

v_call: TRBV28
j_call: TRBJ2-5
d_call: .
clone_size: few
cdr3_nt: TGTGCCAGCAGGACCCTGAGGCGGGGAATAAAACAAGAGACCCAGTACTTC
cdr3_aa: CASRTLRRGIKQETQYF

v_call: TRBV6-2/TRBV6-3
j_call: TRBJ2-7
d_call: TRBD2
clone_size: .
cdr3_nt: TGTGCCAGCAGTCCCACCTCGCGTGCAGGGAGGGTCTTCGAGCAGTACTTC
cdr3_aa: CASSPTSRAGRVFEQYF

v_call: TRBV24-1
j_call: TRBJ2-2
d_call: TRBD2
clone_size: few
cdr3_nt: TGTGCCACCAGTGATTTTAACGAGCGGGAGTTCACCGGGGAGCTGTTTTTT
cdr3_aa: CATSDFNEREFTGELFF

v_call: TRBV28
j_call: TRBJ2-7
d_call: .
clone_size: .
cdr3_nt: TGTGCCCTGCGCGGGGGACAGTCCCTCGAGCAGTACTTC
cdr3_aa: CALRGGQSLEQYF

v_call: TRBV6-2/TRBV6-3
j_call: TRBJ2-7
d_call: TRBD2
clone_size: few
cdr3_nt: TGTGCCAGCAGGGGCGTCGGACTAGCGACCCCCTACGAGCAGTACTTC
cdr3_aa: CASRGVGLATPYEQYF

v_call: TRBV3-1
j_call: TRBJ1-5
d_call: .
clone_size: few
cdr3_nt: TGTGCCAGCAGCCAAGATTCGGCCGAACAGCCCCAGCATTTT
cdr3_aa: CASSQDSAEQPQHF